This TCR beta chain was sequenced during a study of technical replicates of blood from a handful of donors. Sequencing used immunoSEQ multiplex PCR; TCRdb keeps in-frame clones, though not all of them. Of roughly 50,000 clones listed, 90% to 95% are singletons. The CDR3 is 14 residues long. The V gene lost 2 bases and the J gene lost 6 bases, with 10 bases spanning the gap. Germline CDR1 MNHNY, CDR2 SVGAGI (reference sequence). The chain couples TRBV6-6 to TRBJ1-4; D gene unclear. Input material: PBMCs. The sequence was collected from a human donor in good health. Some clones in this sample may be carry-over from other donors' samples. CDR3 protein: CASSYTAKYEKLFF. CDR3 nucleotide sequence: TGTGCCAGCAGTTACACTGCTAAATATGAAAAACTGTTTTTT.